This passage covers 3 T cell receptor beta chains from one sample sequenced in a study of cytomegalovirus exposure and HLA in healthy donors. It was with 60 Vbeta and 13 Jbeta primers that the PCR ran. The repertoire was sequenced with immunoSEQ multiplex PCR; TCRdb's copy has only in-frame clones and lacks some. The sample records about 160,000 clones, approximately 84% being singletons. What was sequenced was PBMCs. The receptors stem from a man younger than 45 in good health and CMV-seronegative.

This chain uses TRBV6-5 with TRBJ1-1, with D unclear. Germline V CDR1 and CDR2: MNHEY, SVGAGI. The CDR3 loop spans 15 amino acids. Trimming removed 4 bases at V and 3 bases at J, with 15 bases between. The CDR3 sequence is CASSSLPGQHTEAFF. The CDR3 DNA sequence: TGTGCCAGCAGTTCCCTCCCGGGTCAACACACTGAAGCTTTCTTT.

The chain combines TRBV7-2 with TRBJ2-5, with 8 bases that match TRBD1. This CDR3 comprises 15 residues. From germline, CDR1 is SGHTA and CDR2 FQGNSA. The V segment lost 0 bases and the J segment 4 bases; nucleotides outside the gene matches: 4. In nucleotides, the CDR3 is TGTGCCAGCAGCTTAGCCGGACAGGGCTCAGAGACCCAGTACTTC. Amino acids: CASSLAGQGSETQYF. The entire variable domain, with the rest obtained from reference TRBV7-2 and TRBJ2-5, is as follows: GAGVSQSPSNKVTEKGKDVELRCDPISGHTALYWYRQSLGQGLEFLIYFQGNSAPDKSGLPSDRFSAERTGGSVSTLTIQRTQQEDSAVYLCASSLAGQGSETQYFGPGTRLLVL.

The chain joins TRBV18 to TRBJ1-3; no firm D call. Germline CDR1 is KGHSH and CDR2 is LQKENI. The CDR3 is made up of 15 amino acids. The ends were cut back, 0 bases at V and 3 bases at J, with 9 bases in the middle. In nucleotides, the CDR3 is TGTGCCAGCTCACCACCCTCTGCCGGTGGAAACACCATATATTTT. This encodes CASSPPSAGGNTIYF.